A single sample gave rise to the 14 T cell receptor beta chains below, sequenced in a study of OX40 agonist ivuxolimab in advanced cancers. TCRdb's table, derived via immunoSEQ multiplex PCR, lists solely in-frame clones and lacks some. The sample lists around 81,000 clones; under 90% were seen once. Sequenced material: CD4+ or CD8+ T cells sorted from blood, taken in a trial of the OX40 agonist ivuxolimab. The receptors originated from an adult with an advanced solid tumor such as melanoma, head and neck, liver or kidney cancer.

The V gene is TRBV19, the J gene TRBJ2-1; tentatively, D is TRBD2 (5 bases). V was cut by 5 bases and J by 5 bases, with 19 bases left in between. Germline loops: CDR1 LNHDA, CDR2 SQIVND (reference sequence). There are 16 residues in the CDR3. The CDR3 loop reads CASSPRTSLLDNEQFF. CDR3 in DNA: TGTGCCAGTAGTCCAAGGACTTCCCTTTTGGACAATGAGCAGTTCTTC.

This clone showed up just a few times. This chain links TRBV11-2 with TRBJ2-1, with D perhaps TRBD1 (7 bases). CDR1 is SGHAT and CDR2 is FQNNGV in the germline V gene. This CDR3 spans 16 amino acids. The ends were cut back, 2 bases at V and 0 bases at J, with 11 bases in the middle. DNA for the CDR3: TGTGCCAGCAGCTTAAGGGGGGACAGCTCCTACAATGAGCAGTTCTTC. The encoded protein is CASSLRGDSSYNEQFF.

This clone was found once. V and J are TRBV5-6 and TRBJ2-3; TRBD1 matches 10 bases. Trimming cost V 0 bases and J 4 bases; bases outside gene matches: 2. The length of the CDR3 is 15 residues. Germline loops: CDR1 SGHDT, CDR2 YYEEEE. This CDR3 is CASSLGDRGADTQYF. The CDR3 DNA reads as TGTGCCAGCAGCTTGGGGGACAGGGGTGCAGATACGCAGTATTTT.

The chain employs TRBV2 and TRBJ2-2; D gene unclear. CDR1 SNHLY and CDR2 FYNNEI come from the germline V gene. The CDR3 totals 14 residues. V dropped 6 bases and J dropped 6 bases, with 14 bases sitting between them. CDR3 sequence: CASSSLTPPGELFF. CDR3 DNA sequence: TGTGCCAGCAGCTCCTTGACCCCGCCCGGGGAGCTGTTTTTT.

This clone was recorded once. This sample also contains other DNA sequences that code for the same CDR3. The chain uses TRBV7-9 and TRBJ2-5, with a tentative D call TRBD2 (5 bases). Trimming left V 5 bases short and J 5 bases short, with 12 bases between. This CDR3 spans 13 amino acids. Germline V gives CDR1 SEHNR, CDR2 FQNEAQ (reference sequence). The CDR3 reads CASSPRTEETQYF. The CDR3 DNA follows: TGTGCCAGCAGCCCCCGGACTGAGGAGACCCAGTACTTC.

This clone has only one observation. The chain is built from TRBV19 and TRBJ2-7; D unclear. CDR1 is LNHDA and CDR2 is SQIVND in the germline V gene (reference sequence). Trimming removed 2 bases from V and 0 bases from J, with 8 bases in between. The CDR3 contains 14 residues. The CDR3 nucleotides read TGTGCCAGTAGTATATCTGGCAACTCCTACGAGCAGTACTTC. The encoded protein is CASSISGNSYEQYF.

This clone was recorded a few times. This chain uses TRBV7-8 with TRBJ1-1; 10 bases match TRBD1. Germline V gives CDR1 SGHVS, CDR2 FQNEAQ. The length of the CDR3 is 16 residues. The V segment lost 2 bases and the J segment 6 bases; nucleotides outside the gene matches: 9. The CDR3: CASSLTAGTGDAEAFF. The CDR3 bases are TGTGCCAGCAGCTTAACCGCCGGGACAGGGGATGCTGAAGCTTTCTTT.

V usage is TRBV11-2 and J usage is TRBJ2-5, with a weak D call TRBD1 (5 bases). Germline V gene lookup returns CDR1 SGHAT and CDR2 FQNNGV. The V end lost 7 bases, the J end lost 1 base, and 13 bases lay between the germline ends. CDR3 length equals 14 residues. The CDR3 nucleotides read TGTGCCAGCAAAAGTCCAGGGTTCCAAGAGACCCAGTACTTC. Encoded protein: CASKSPGFQETQYF.

The V and J genes are TRBV4-1 and TRBJ2-1, with TRBD2 as a possible D gene (6 bases). CDR1 is MGHRA, CDR2 YSYEKL, per germline. Trimming shortened V by 1 base and J by 10 bases, and 11 bases separated the two germline ends. This CDR3 is 13 amino acids long. The CDR3 spells CASSQVGGREQFF. The CDR3 DNA reads as TGCGCCAGCAGCCAAGTTGGGGGGAGGGAGCAGTTCTTC.

The chain combines TRBV28 with TRBJ1-5; D gene uncertain. CDR1 is MDHEN and CDR2 is SYDVKM in the germline V gene. Trimming pared 6 bases from V and 1 base from J, leaving 7 bases between. The CDR3 is 13 amino acids. CDR3 bases: TGTGCCAGCAGCCCGTCCAGCAATCAGCCCCAGCATTTT. Protein: CASSPSSNQPQHF.

The chain has TRBV9 and TRBJ2-7; the D gene is possibly TRBD2 (6 bases). The CDR3 runs to 15 residues. V was shortened by 4 bases and J by 0 bases, with 14 bases between the two germline ends. The V gene's germline CDR1 is SGDLS and CDR2 YYNGEE. The CDR3 bases are TGTGCCAGCAGCACAATCCGGGACTCCTCCTACGAGCAGTACTTC. Its translation: CASSTIRDSSYEQYF.

The rearrangement joins TRBV6-5 to TRBJ2-6, with D perhaps matching TRBD1 (6 bases). The length of the CDR3 is 16 residues. Trimming removed 2 bases at V and 0 bases at J, with 8 bases between. Germline V lookup: CDR1 MNHEY, CDR2 SVGAGI. CDR3 sequence: CASSYDRSSGANVLTF. In DNA form, the CDR3 reads TGTGCCAGCAGTTACGACAGGAGCTCTGGGGCCAACGTCCTGACTTTC.

V and J are TRBV19 and TRBJ2-5, with 8 nucleotides matching TRBD2. After removal of 5 bases from V and 5 bases from J, the junction contained 10 bases not matched to a gene. CDR1 LNHDA and CDR2 SQIVND come from the germline V gene (reference sequence). The CDR3 consists of 15 residues. DNA of the CDR3: TGTGCCAGTAGTCCGAGACTAGCGAGGTCTGAGACCCAGTACTTC. This translates into CASSPRLARSETQYF.

V usage is TRBV12-5 and J usage is TRBJ2-1, with 8 nucleotides matching TRBD1. The V gene end was trimmed by 2 bases and the J gene end by 4 bases; junction bases not matched to a gene: 10. Germline V lookup: CDR1 LGHNT, CDR2 FRNRAP. This CDR3 comprises 17 residues. CDR3 in amino acids: CASGLSAGTGLYNEQFF. Written as DNA, the CDR3 is TGTGCTAGTGGTTTGTCCGCCGGGACAGGTCTTTACAATGAGCAGTTCTTC.